A single sample gave rise to the 26 T cell receptor beta chains below, sequenced in a study of blood T cells in healthy people across ages. PCR was performed a second time for about 7 to 11 cycles using a sample-barcoded 5' primer and a J-beta primer mix. TCRdb recomputed calls from the 5' RACE reads with MiXCR, one row per CDR3 protein. Found here are around 1,700,000 distinct CDR3 sequences, over 25% of them singletons; the top ten hold approximately 7.7%. Source material: blood. The receptors shown here come from a woman in her 30s in good health.

This clonotype has only a few counts. CDR3 nucleotide sequence: TGTGCCAGCAGCTTTACAGGGGGCGGGAACACTGAAGCTTTCTTT. Its protein product is CASSFTGGGNTEAFF. The V call is TRBV7-6, the J call TRBJ1-1; 9 bases fit TRBD1. CDR3 length: 15 amino acids. Germline V gives CDR1 SGHVS, CDR2 FNYEAQ. The ends lost 3 bases at V and 1 base at J; junction bases unmatched: 3.

A word on this clonotype: This may come from a read error, since a much larger clone is one base off. J is TRBJ1-5 and V is TRBV3-1; 7 nucleotides match TRBD1. There are 13 residues in the CDR3. The trim removed 5 bases at V and 7 bases at J, leaving 5 bases unmatched. CDR1 is LGHDT and CDR2 is YNNKEL in the germline V gene (reference sequence). CDR3 coding DNA: TGTGCCAGCAGCACGACAGGGCGCCAGCCCCAGCATTTT. It specifies CASSTTGRQPQHF. The whole variable domain, remainder taken from reference TRBV3-1 and TRBJ1-5, is DTAVSQTPKYLVTQMGNDKSIKCEQNLGHDTMYWYKQDSKKFLKIMFSYNNKELIINETVPNRFSPKSPDKAHLNLHINSLELGDSAVYFCASSTTGRQPQHFGDGTRLSIL.

The chain couples TRBV13 to TRBJ1-1; the match to TRBD1 covers 9 bases. The CDR3 is 15 amino acids. Germline values: CDR1 PRHDT, CDR2 FYEKMQ (reference sequence). V lost 5 bases to trimming and J lost 1 base; unmatched junction nucleotides: 5. CDR3 sequence reads: CASSASQGANTEAFF. The CDR3 DNA reads TGTGCCAGCAGCGCCTCACAGGGGGCGAACACTGAAGCTTTCTTT.

This rearrangement joins TRBV7-9 to TRBJ1-2; D possibly corresponds to TRBD1 (5 bases). Trimming cost V 5 bases and J 2 bases, with 15 bases left between them. Germline-derived CDR1 and CDR2 are SEHNR and FQNEAQ (reference sequence). CDR3 length: 15 residues. The CDR3 loop is CASSVLDILNYGYTF. The CDR3 region has the DNA TGTGCCAGCAGCGTCTTGGACATACTCAACTATGGCTACACCTTC.

In its sample, this clonotype was seen a few times. J is TRBJ2-6 and V is TRBV19; the D call may be TRBD1 or TRBD2 (6 bases each). Germline V lookup: CDR1 LNHDA, CDR2 SQIVND (reference sequence). The CDR3 has 16 amino acids. V shed 6 bases and J shed 1 base, with 13 bases lying between them. The DNA of the CDR3 is TGTGCCAGTAGCTCTCCGGGGGCATCTGGGGCCAACGTCCTGACTTTC. Amino acid sequence: CASSSPGASGANVLTF.

The sample holds a few counts of this clonotype. The chain uses TRBV28 and TRBJ2-5; 8 nucleotides agree with TRBD2. The CDR3 sequence is 14 residues long. The germline CDR1 and CDR2 sequences are MDHEN and SYDVKM. J lost 9 bases, V lost 4 bases, and 10 bases had no gene match. CDR3 nucleotide sequence: TGTGCCAGCAGTTCCGGGGGGGCGGGGAAGGCCCAGTACTTC. Protein: CASSSGGAGKAQYF.

Of note for this clonotype: An end of the junction differs from the germline gene, which may be a read error. The chain joins TRBV3-1 to TRBJ1-1, with D uncertain. There are 18 residues in the CDR3. Germline V CDR1 and CDR2: LGHDT, YNNKEL (reference sequence). The CDR3 DNA is TGTGCCAACAGCCAGTTACGGGGAATGGATCTCGTGAACACTGAAGCTTTCTTT. Its protein is CANSQLRGMDLVNTEAFF.

The rearrangement joins TRBV28 to TRBJ2-3; D is tentatively TRBD1 or TRBD2 (5 bases each). This CDR3 is 20 amino acids long. Trimming cost V 0 bases and J 0 bases, with 22 bases left between them. The V gene's germline CDR1 is MDHEN and CDR2 SYDVKM. The CDR3 DNA is TGTGCCAGCAGTTTATGGTTCCGTCCCCGAGGGGTACAAAGCACAGATACGCAGTATTTT. It translates to CASSLWFRPRGVQSTDTQYF.

Details on this clonotype: With a much larger clone just one base away, this may be a read error. The gene calls are TRBV7-2 and TRBJ1-2, with D maybe TRBD1 (5 bases). The germline V gene encodes CDR1 SGHTA and CDR2 FQGNSA. The length of the CDR3 is 13 residues. The chain's CDR3 is CASSPGASYSYTF. The CDR3 DNA reads as TGTGCCAGCAGCCCCGGGGCAAGCTATAGCTACACCTTC.

Worth noting for this clonotype: Possible read error: a much larger clone is one base away. This rearrangement joins TRBV6-1 to TRBJ2-7; D is undetermined. This CDR3 is 15 amino acids long. V lost 1 base to trimming and J lost 0 bases, with 10 bases between them. CDR1 and CDR2 from the germline V gene are MNHNS and SASEGT. CDR3 in DNA: TGTGCCAGCAGTGAAGGGCCAAGGAGCTCCTACGAGCAGTACTTC. Protein sequence: CASSEGPRSSYEQYF.

This chain uses TRBV25-1 with TRBJ1-2; no reliable D call. The V end was cut by 1 base, the J end by 8 bases, with 11 bases between. The CDR3 runs 13 residues. In germline, CDR1 is MGHDK, CDR2 SYGVNS. For the CDR3, the DNA is TGTGCCAGCAGTGAATTCGAAACGGGCGGCTACACCTTC. It specifies CASSEFETGGYTF.

This clonotype has a count of ten or more. One junction end does not reproduce the germline sequence, and a read error may be involved. The V gene is TRBV7-2, the J gene TRBJ2-7; weak D call: TRBD2 (5 bases). CDR1 is SGHTA and CDR2 is FQGNSA in the germline V gene. This CDR3 is 13 amino acids long. CDR3 DNA sequence: TGTGCCAGCAGTTTAGCGCGGCTCTACGAGCAGTACTTC. Translating it yields CASSLARLYEQYF.

This clonotype was seen a few times. CDR3 nucleotides: TGTGCCAGCAGCCAGATTTCCAATGAGCAGTTCTTC. Its protein product is CASSQISNEQFF. V gene TRBV7-9 combines with J gene TRBJ2-1; D is ambiguous. Germline V gene data show CDR1 as SEHNR and CDR2 as FQNEAQ (reference sequence). The germline V and J ends were trimmed by 5 bases and 6 bases, with 8 bases remaining between them. There are 12 residues in the CDR3.

The chain has TRBV6-6 and TRBJ1-1; D unresolved. Germline assignment: CDR1 MNHNY and CDR2 SVGAGI (reference sequence). Trimming removed 4 bases at V and 5 bases at J, with 17 bases between. CDR3 length equals 15 residues. CDR3 nucleotide sequence: TGTGCCAGCAGTTCCCTTACGATCTGGAGGACTGAAGCTTTCTTT. Its translation is CASSSLTIWRTEAFF.

The V call is TRBV4-3, the J call TRBJ1-4; D remains unclear. The CDR3 totals 13 residues. Trimming took 4 bases from V and 6 from J, leaving 9 bases between them. CDR1 is LGHNA and CDR2 is YSLEER in the germline V gene. For the CDR3, the DNA is TGCGCCAGCAGCCCCTCCCTGGATGAAAAACTGTTTTTT. It encodes CASSPSLDEKLFF.

This clonotype was detected a few times. The rearrangement links TRBV6-2 or TRBV6-3 to TRBJ2-1; D unresolved. The CDR3 spans 14 residues. CDR1 and CDR2 (germline): MNHEY, SVGEGT. Trimming cost V 0 bases and J 9 bases, with 12 bases left between them. The CDR3 protein is CASSYSIWNSEQFF. The DNA of the CDR3 is TGTGCCAGCAGTTACTCGATATGGAATAGTGAGCAGTTCTTC.

Turning to this clonotype: This may arise from a read error, as a much more abundant clone is one base away. V usage is TRBV12-3 or TRBV12-4 and J usage is TRBJ2-5, with 14 nucleotides matching TRBD2. The CDR3 is 16 residues long. J gave up 11 bases and V 6 bases, and 14 bases lay outside the gene matches. CDR3 sequence reads: CASSPRLAGGQNEQYF. The CDR3 coding sequence is TGTGCCAGCAGCCCCAGACTAGCGGGAGGGCAAAATGAGCAGTACTTC.

This clonotype was counted only a few times. The chain is built from TRBV10-2 and TRBJ2-2; TRBD1 or TRBD2 may be the D gene (5 bases each). The CDR3 length is 17 residues. CDR1 WSHSY and CDR2 SAAADI come from the germline V gene. The ends were cut back, 2 bases at V and 2 bases at J, with 15 bases in the middle. CDR3 residues: CASSEAGPWTNTGELFF. The CDR3, as DNA: TGCGCCAGCAGTGAGGCAGGGCCTTGGACTAACACCGGGGAGCTGTTTTTT.

Concerning this clonotype: An end of the junction differs from the germline gene, which may be a read error. The chain joins TRBV5-1 to TRBJ1-4; 9 nucleotides match TRBD1. The V gene's germline CDR1 is SGHRS and CDR2 YFSETQ. The CDR3 is 16 residues long. Written as DNA, the CDR3 is TGCGACAGCAGCTTGGGAGGACAGGGGTGGGCTGAAAAACTGTTTTTT. Protein: CDSSLGGQGWAEKLFF.

The table lists this clonotype with a few counts. The genes are TRBV7-9 and TRBJ2-7, with 11 bases identical to TRBD2. V dropped 5 bases and J dropped 7; count of bases not matched to a gene: 10. This CDR3 region has 15 residues. CDR1 SEHNR and CDR2 FQNEAQ come from the germline V gene (reference sequence). CDR3 DNA sequence: TGTGCCAGCAGCCCCGGGACTAGCGGCTTACGGGAGCAGTACTTC. It translates to CASSPGTSGLREQYF.

A note on this clonotype: A read error is possible here, since a much larger clone lies one base away. The chain employs TRBV24-1 and TRBJ2-1; D call uncertain. Germline-derived CDR1 and CDR2 are KGHDR and SFDVKD. Between the trimmed V and J ends, which lost 3 bases and 8 bases, there was a span of 13 bases. The CDR3 covers 14 residues. CDR3 amino acids: CATSDTGPAYEQFF. The CDR3 nucleotides read TGTGCCACCAGTGATACGGGCCCCGCGTATGAGCAGTTCTTC.

The V call is TRBV27, the J call TRBJ2-7; D is undetermined. This CDR3 region has 15 residues. V was shortened by 5 bases and J by 0 bases, with 14 bases between the two germline ends. Germline CDR1 is MNHEY and CDR2 is SMNVEV (reference sequence). Here the CDR3 reads CASSLSRVHSYEQYF. CDR3 sequence (DNA): TGTGCCAGCAGTCTAAGCCGGGTCCACTCCTACGAGCAGTACTTC.

As concerns this clonotype: A read error may explain this, as a much larger clone is one base away. The J gene is TRBJ2-5, the V gene TRBV4-1; TRBD1 or TRBD2 may be the D gene (5 bases each). V lost 0 bases and J 13 bases, leaving 18 bases between the germline ends. From germline, CDR1 is MGHRA and CDR2 YSYEKL. The CDR3 has 14 residues. In nucleotides, the CDR3 is TGCGCCAGCAGCCAAGAACGAGGGGCCTACGAGCGGTACTTC. It translates to CASSQERGAYERYF.

The V and J genes are TRBV18 and TRBJ2-1, with 11 bases matching TRBD2. With the DNA end fitting TRBJ2-7 better, the J assignment may be wrong. The V gene's germline CDR1 is KGHSH and CDR2 LQKENI. This CDR3 contains 17 residues. CDR3 DNA: TGTGCCAGCTCACACCAAACTAGCGGGAGTGTATACAATGAGCAGTACTTC. This sequence encodes CASSHQTSGSVYNEQYF.

Of note for this clonotype: A much more abundant neighbour one base away suggests this may be a read error. The chain couples TRBV7-2 to TRBJ2-2, with D maybe TRBD2 (6 bases). Per germline, CDR1 SGHTA and CDR2 FQGNSA. The CDR3 has 14 residues. DNA for the CDR3: TGTGCCAGCAGCTTAGGTCTCGGCGGCGGGGAGCCGTTTTTT. Residues: CASSLGLGGGEPFF.

This clonotype was detected many times. The chain combines TRBV21-1 with TRBJ2-5; the tabulated D call, TRBD1, remains unverified against the DNA. TRBV21-1 is designated a pseudogene. This CDR3 spans 17 amino acids. The CDR3 coding sequence is TGTGCCAGCAGCAAAAGGGGGATGGGGGGGGAACAAGAGACCCAGTACTTC. Amino acid sequence: CASSKRGMGGEQETQYF.